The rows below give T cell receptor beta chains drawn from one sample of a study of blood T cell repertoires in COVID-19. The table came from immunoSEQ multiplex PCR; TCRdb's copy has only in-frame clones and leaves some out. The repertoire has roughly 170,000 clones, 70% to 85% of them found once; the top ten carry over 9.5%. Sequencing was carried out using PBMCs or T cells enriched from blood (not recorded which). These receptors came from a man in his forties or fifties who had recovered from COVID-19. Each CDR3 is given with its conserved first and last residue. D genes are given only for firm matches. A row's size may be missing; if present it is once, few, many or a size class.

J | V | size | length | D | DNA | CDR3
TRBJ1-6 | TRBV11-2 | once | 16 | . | TGTGCCAGCAGCTTAACAGGGCTATCCTATAATTCACCCCTCCACTTT | CASSLTGLSYNSPLHF
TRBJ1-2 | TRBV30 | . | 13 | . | TGTGCCTGGAGTGCACAGTATAACTATGGCTACACCTTC | CAWSAQYNYGYTF
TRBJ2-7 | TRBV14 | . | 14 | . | TGTGCCAGCAGTCTTCCAGGGTACTCCTACGAGCAGTACTTC | CASSLPGYSYEQYF
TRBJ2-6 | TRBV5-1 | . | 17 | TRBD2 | TGCGCCAGCAGCTTGGCGGGGGGGGCCGCTGGGGCCAACGTCCTGACTTTC | CASSLAGGAAGANVLTF
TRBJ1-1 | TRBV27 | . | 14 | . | TGTGCCAGCAGTTCACGGGGGGGTGGCACTGAAGCTTTCTTT | CASSSRGGGTEAFF
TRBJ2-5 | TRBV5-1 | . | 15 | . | TGCGCCAGCAGCTTGGGCGGGGCCGGCGCGGAGACCCAGTACTTC | CASSLGGAGAETQYF
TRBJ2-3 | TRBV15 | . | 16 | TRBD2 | TGTGCCACCAGCCCTCGGTCCGGGGGGTTCACAGATACGCAGTATTTT | CATSPRSGGFTDTQYF
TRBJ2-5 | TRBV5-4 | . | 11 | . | TGTGCCAGCAGCTTGGACCGCGCCCAGTACTTC | CASSLDRAQYF
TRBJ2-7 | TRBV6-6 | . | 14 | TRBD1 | TGTGCCAGCAGCAGGACAGGGATTTCCTACGAGCAGTACTTC | CASSRTGISYEQYF
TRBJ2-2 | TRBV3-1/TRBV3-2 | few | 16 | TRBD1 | TGTGCCAGCAGCCAACCGGACAGGGTGGGCACCGGGGAGCTGTTTTTT | CASSQPDRVGTGELFF
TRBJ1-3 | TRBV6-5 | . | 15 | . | TGTGCCAGCAGTTACAAGGGAGGCGCTGGAAACACCATATATTTT | CASSYKGGAGNTIYF
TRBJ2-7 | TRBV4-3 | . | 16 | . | TGCGCCAGCAGCCAAGATTCTACAGGCACTTCCTACGAGCAGTACTTC | CASSQDSTGTSYEQYF
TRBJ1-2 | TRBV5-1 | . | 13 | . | TGCGCCAGCAGCTTGGCTCCAGACTATGGCTACACCTTC | CASSLAPDYGYTF
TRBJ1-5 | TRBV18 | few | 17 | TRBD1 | TGTGCCAGCTCCCCTTTCCCGCCGACAGGGCGGAATCAGCCCCAGCATTTT | CASSPFPPTGRNQPQHF
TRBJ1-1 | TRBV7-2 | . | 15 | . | TGTGCCAGCAGCTTAGCGCAGGGGCAGAACACTGAAGCTTTCTTT | CASSLAQGQNTEAFF
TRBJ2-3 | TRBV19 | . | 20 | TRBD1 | TGTGCCAGTAGTATAGGGCCTATCGTGGTGGCACAGGGGGGCACAGATACGCAGTATTTT | CASSIGPIVVAQGGTDTQYF
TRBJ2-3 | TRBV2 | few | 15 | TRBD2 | TGTGCCAGCAAACTACTAGCGGAGGGGATGGATACGCAGTATTTT | CASKLLAEGMDTQYF
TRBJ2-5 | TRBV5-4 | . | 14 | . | TGTGCCAGCAGCTCGCAGACTAGGCCGCAGACCCAGTACTTC | CASSSQTRPQTQYF
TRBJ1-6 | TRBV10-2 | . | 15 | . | TGCGCCAGCAGCGGCTACATCGGGGTTAATTCACCCCTCCACTTT | CASSGYIGVNSPLHF
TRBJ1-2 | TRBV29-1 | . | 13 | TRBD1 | TGCAGCGTTGACAAGGGGGCCGGCTATGGCTACACCTTC | CSVDKGAGYGYTF
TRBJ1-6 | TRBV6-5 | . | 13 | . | TGTGCCAGCAGTTACGCCGGGGATTCACCCCTCCACTTT | CASSYAGDSPLHF
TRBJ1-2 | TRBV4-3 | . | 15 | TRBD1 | TGCGCCAGCAGCCAAGAAGGACAGGGGATGAGTGGCTACACCTTC | CASSQEGQGMSGYTF
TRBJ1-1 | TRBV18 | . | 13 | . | TGTGCCAGCTCACCATCTCTGGAGACTGAAGCTTTCTTT | CASSPSLETEAFF
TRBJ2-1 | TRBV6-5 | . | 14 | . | TGTGCCAGCAGTTACTCGGGAGACTACAATGAGCAGTTCTTC | CASSYSGDYNEQFF
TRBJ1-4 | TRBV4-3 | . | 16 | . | TGCGCCAGCAGCCAAGAAGGAGGTCAGGGGCATGAAAAACTGTTTTTT | CASSQEGGQGHEKLFF
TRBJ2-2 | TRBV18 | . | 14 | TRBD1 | TGTGCCAGCTCGCGGGACAGGGAAACCGGGGAGCTGTTTTTT | CASSRDRETGELFF
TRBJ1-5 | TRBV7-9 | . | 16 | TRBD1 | TGTGCCAGCAGCTTAGCCACAGGGGCGGGCAATCAGCCCCAGCATTTT | CASSLATGAGNQPQHF
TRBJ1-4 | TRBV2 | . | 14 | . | TGTGCCAGCAGTGACAGGCGGGTAGATGAAAAACTGTTTTTT | CASSDRRVDEKLFF
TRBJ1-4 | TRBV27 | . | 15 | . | TGTGCCAGCAGTGAAGAGGGCAGGGGTTGGGAAAAACTGTTTTTT | CASSEEGRGWEKLFF
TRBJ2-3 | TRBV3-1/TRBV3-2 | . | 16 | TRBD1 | TGTGCCAGCAGCCAAGCGGCCAGGGGGCAGGCAGATACGCAGTATTTT | CASSQAARGQADTQYF
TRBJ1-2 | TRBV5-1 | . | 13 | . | TGCGCCAGCAGCTCTTTACAGAACTATGGCTACACCTTC | CASSSLQNYGYTF
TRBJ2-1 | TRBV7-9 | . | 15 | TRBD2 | TGTGCCAGCAGCCGGTCCGCGGGGGTCTACAATGAGCAGTTCTTC | CASSRSAGVYNEQFF
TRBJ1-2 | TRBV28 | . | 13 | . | TGTGCCAGCAGTTTCAGGCAGGGAGGTGGCTACACCTTC | CASSFRQGGGYTF
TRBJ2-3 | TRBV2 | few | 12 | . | TGTGCCAGCAAGCCTTTCACAGATACGCAGTATTTT | CASKPFTDTQYF
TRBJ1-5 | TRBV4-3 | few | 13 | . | TGCGCCAGCAGCCAAGATCGAGGGCAGCCCCAGCATTTT | CASSQDRGQPQHF
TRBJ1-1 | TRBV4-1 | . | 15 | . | TGCGCCAGCAGCCAAGTCACCGGGGAGAACACTGAAGCTTTCTTT | CASSQVTGENTEAFF
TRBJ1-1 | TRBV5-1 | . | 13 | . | TGCGCCAGCAGCGGGGCAGTTAACACTGAAGCTTTCTTT | CASSGAVNTEAFF
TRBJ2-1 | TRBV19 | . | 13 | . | TGTGCCAGTAGACCGGGGGTATACAATGAGCAGTTCTTC | CASRPGVYNEQFF
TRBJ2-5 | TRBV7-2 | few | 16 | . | TGTGCCAGCAGCTTACGTCTGCGGGCAATCCAAGAGACCCAGTACTTC | CASSLRLRAIQETQYF
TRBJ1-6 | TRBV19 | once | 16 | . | TGTGCCAGTAGTCCGGCGGACAGAACGATTAATTCACCCCTCCACTTT | CASSPADRTINSPLHF
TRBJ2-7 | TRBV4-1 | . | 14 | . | TGCGCCAGCAGCCAACCACTCGCGGTCTACGAGCAGTACTTC | CASSQPLAVYEQYF
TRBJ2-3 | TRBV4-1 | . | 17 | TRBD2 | TGCGCCAGCAGCCAAGATCGGACTAGCGGGGGACCAGATACGCAGTATTTT | CASSQDRTSGGPDTQYF
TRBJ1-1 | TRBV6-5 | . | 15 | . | TGTGCCAGCAGTTACTCCCGGACAGCGAACACTGAAGCTTTCTTT | CASSYSRTANTEAFF
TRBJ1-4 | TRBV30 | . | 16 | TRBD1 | TGTGCCTGTTGGGACAGGGAGGTTGCGGCTAATGAAAAACTGTTTTTT | CACWDREVAANEKLFF
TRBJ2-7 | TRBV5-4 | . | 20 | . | . | CASSSRGGPYEQYFLNEQYF